Listed below are T cell receptor beta chains from one sample, sequenced in a study of cytomegalovirus exposure and HLA in healthy donors. Measured with immunoSEQ multiplex PCR; TCRdb has only the in-frame clones, and not every one. The sample shows about 120,000 clones, roughly 65% of them seen only once. The sequenced sample consisted of PBMCs. Receptor source: a man in his forties in good health and CMV-seropositive. Each CDR3 is given with its conserved first and last residue. A D gene is named only where the DNA matches it firmly. Where a row states a size, it is once, few, many or the class of an expanded clone; other rows omit it.

J gene | clone size | V gene | D gene | CDR3 DNA | CDR3 protein
TRBJ1-2 | once | TRBV11-2 | TRBD1 | TGTGCCAGCAGCGCAGCCTATACCGGGACAGATTTTTTACTCGGCTCCTACACCTTC | CASSAAYTGTDFLLGSYTF
TRBJ2-1 | - | TRBV28 | TRBD2 | TGTGCCAGCAGTTTATTCTCGACTAGCGGGGTCTCCTACAATGAGCAGTTCTTC | CASSLFSTSGVSYNEQFF
TRBJ1-6 | - | TRBV27 | - | TGTGCCAGCAGTTTAACCAGACAGGCGGGGGGTTCACCCCTCCACTTT | CASSLTRQAGGSPLHF
TRBJ1-1 | - | TRBV5-5 | - | TGTGCCAGCAGCTTAGGGTATGGACTAAACACTGAAGCTTTCTTT | CASSLGYGLNTEAFF
TRBJ2-7 | - | TRBV7-2 | - | TGTGCCAGCAGCTTAGCCGGTGGGAGTGGCTACGAGCAGTACTTC | CASSLAGGSGYEQYF
TRBJ2-7 | few | TRBV2 | TRBD2 | TGTGTACTACGGGGGGACGAGCAGTACTTC | CVLRGDEQYF
TRBJ1-5 | - | TRBV27 | - | TGTGCCAGCAGTTTATGGGGGGACAGCAATCAGCCCCAGCATTTT | CASSLWGDSNQPQHF
TRBJ1-4 | - | TRBV6-5 | TRBD1 | TGTGCCAGCAGTTTGACAGGGCCGAATGAAAAACTGTTTTTT | CASSLTGPNEKLFF
TRBJ1-1 | - | TRBV11-2 | TRBD1 | TGTGCCAGCAGCCCGACAGGGGTTGGGACTGAAGCTTTCTTT | CASSPTGVGTEAFF
TRBJ2-1 | - | TRBV7-9 | TRBD2 | TGTGCCAGCAGCCCCACCCGGGGCGGGAGGCGGCTATCTCCCAATGAGCAGTTCTTC | CASSPTRGGRRLSPNEQFF
TRBJ2-3 | - | TRBV5-6 | - | TGTGCCAGCAGCTTAGCCGATACGCAGTATTTT | CASSLADTQYF